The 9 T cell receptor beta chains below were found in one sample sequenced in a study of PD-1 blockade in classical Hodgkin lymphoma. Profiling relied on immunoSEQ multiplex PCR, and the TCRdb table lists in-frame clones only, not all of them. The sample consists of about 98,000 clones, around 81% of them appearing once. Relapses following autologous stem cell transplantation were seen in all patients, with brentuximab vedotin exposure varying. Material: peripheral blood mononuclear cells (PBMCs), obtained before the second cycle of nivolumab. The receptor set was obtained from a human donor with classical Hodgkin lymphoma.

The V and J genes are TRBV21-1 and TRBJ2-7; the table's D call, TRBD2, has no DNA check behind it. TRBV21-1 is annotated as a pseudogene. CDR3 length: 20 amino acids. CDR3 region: CASSKRALPSEREKRYEQYF. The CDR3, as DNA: TGTGCCAGCAGCAAAAGGGCCCTCCCGAGTGAGCGGGAGAAGAGGTACGAGCAGTACTTC.

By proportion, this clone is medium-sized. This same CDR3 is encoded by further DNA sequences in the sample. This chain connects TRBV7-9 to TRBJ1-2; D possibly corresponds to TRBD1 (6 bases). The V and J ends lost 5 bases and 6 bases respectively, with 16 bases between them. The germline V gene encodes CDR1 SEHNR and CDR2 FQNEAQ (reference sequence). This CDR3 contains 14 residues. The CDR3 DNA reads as TGTGCCAGCAGCCCGACGGGGGGGCGGGATGGCTACACCTTC. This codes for CASSPTGGRDGYTF.

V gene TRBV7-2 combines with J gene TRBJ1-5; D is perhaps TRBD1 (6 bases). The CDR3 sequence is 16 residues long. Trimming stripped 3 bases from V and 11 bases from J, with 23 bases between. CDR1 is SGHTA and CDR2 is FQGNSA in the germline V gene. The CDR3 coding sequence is TGTGCCAGCAGCTTGGGTTTGGGGGCATCTGGGCAGTCCCAGCATTTT. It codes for CASSLGLGASGQSQHF.

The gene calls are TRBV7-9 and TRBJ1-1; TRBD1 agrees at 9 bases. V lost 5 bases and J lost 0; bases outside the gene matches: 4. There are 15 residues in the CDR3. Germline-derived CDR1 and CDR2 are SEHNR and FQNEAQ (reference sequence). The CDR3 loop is CASSPGDRVNTEAFF. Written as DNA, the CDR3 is TGTGCCAGCAGCCCCGGGGACAGGGTGAACACTGAAGCTTTCTTT.

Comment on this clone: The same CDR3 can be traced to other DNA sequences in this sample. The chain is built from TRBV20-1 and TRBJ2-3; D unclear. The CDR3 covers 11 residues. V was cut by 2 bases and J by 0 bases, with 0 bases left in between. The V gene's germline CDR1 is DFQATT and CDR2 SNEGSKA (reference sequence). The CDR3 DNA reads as TGCAGTGCTAGAAGCACAGATACGCAGTATTTT. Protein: CSARSTDTQYF.

The chain's CDR3 is CATRVGGASTDTQYF. The DNA of the CDR3 is TGTGCCACCAGAGTCGGGGGCGCTAGCACAGATACGCAGTATTTT. The V and J genes are TRBV28 and TRBJ2-3, with D perhaps matching TRBD1 or TRBD2 (6 bases each). CDR1 and CDR2 (germline): MDHEN, SYDVKM. CDR3 size: 15 residues. V was shortened by 10 bases and J by 0 bases, with 17 bases between the two germline ends.

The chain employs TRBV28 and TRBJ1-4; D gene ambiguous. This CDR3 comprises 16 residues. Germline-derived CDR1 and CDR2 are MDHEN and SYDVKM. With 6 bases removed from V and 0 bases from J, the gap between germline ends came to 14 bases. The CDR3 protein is CASRPHPGTTNEKLFF. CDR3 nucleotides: TGTGCCAGCAGGCCCCACCCGGGAACAACTAATGAAAAACTGTTTTTT.

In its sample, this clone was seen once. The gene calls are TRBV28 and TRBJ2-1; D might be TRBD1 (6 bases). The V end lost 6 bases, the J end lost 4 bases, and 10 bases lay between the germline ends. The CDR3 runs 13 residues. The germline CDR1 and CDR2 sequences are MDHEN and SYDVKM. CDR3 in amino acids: CASSTGTYNEQFF. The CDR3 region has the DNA TGTGCCAGCAGCACAGGGACATACAATGAGCAGTTCTTC.

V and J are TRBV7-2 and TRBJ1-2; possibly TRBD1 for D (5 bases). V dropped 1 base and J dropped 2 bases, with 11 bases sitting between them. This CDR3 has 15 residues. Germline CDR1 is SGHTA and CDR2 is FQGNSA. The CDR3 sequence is CASSLDLGGNYGYTF. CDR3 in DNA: TGTGCCAGCAGCTTAGATTTGGGGGGGAACTATGGCTACACCTTC. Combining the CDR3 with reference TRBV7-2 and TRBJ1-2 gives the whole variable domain GAGVSQSPSNKVTEKGKDVELRCDPISGHTALYWYRQSLGQGLEFLIYFQGNSAPDKSGLPSDRFSAERTGGSVSTLTIQRTQQEDSAVYLCASSLDLGGNYGYTFGSGTRLTVV.